A single sample gave rise to the 23 T cell receptor beta chains below, sequenced in a study of human T cells and chemical hapten exposure. As for time point: patch test 2, 6 weeks after DPC sensitization. Treatment indicated: therapeutic diphenylcyclopropenone sensitization with weekly scalp DPC. TCRdb redid the calling of the RACE reads with MiXCR, one entry per CDR3 protein. The sample holds some 82,000 distinct CDR3 sequences, more than 6.5% seen once. The input for sequencing was whole blood, taken in connection with sensitization to the hapten diphenylcyclopropenone (DPC). The receptors come from a woman in her twenties or thirties with alopecia areata. Some clones in this sample may be carry-over from other donors' samples.

This clonotype was found many times. The V and J genes are TRBV10-3 and TRBJ2-3, with 9 bases that match TRBD2. V shed 3 bases and J 2 bases; nucleotides not matched to a gene: 6. The length of the CDR3 is 16 residues. The V gene's germline CDR1 is ENHRY and CDR2 SYGVKD. DNA of the CDR3: TGTGCCATCAGTGATCTAGCGGGAAACCCCACAGATACGCAGTATTTT. This codes for CAISDLAGNPTDTQYF.

The table lists this clonotype with a few counts. This rearrangement joins TRBV29-1 to TRBJ2-5, with 8 positions matching TRBD1. This CDR3 comprises 12 residues. V was clipped by 6 bases and J by 1 base; unmatched bases: 1. Germline V CDR1 and CDR2: SQVTM, ANQGSEA. The CDR3 DNA sequence: TGCAGCGTGGACAGGGTCCAAGAGACCCAGTACTTC. This gives the protein CSVDRVQETQYF.

This clonotype was counted ten times or more. V and J are TRBV27 and TRBJ1-1; D may be TRBD1 (5 bases). The V end was cut by 3 bases, the J end by 4 bases, with 12 bases between. This CDR3 is built from 14 residues. Germline values: CDR1 MNHEY, CDR2 SMNVEV (reference sequence). This CDR3 reads CASSLGVRGTEAFF. Here the CDR3 DNA reads TGTGCCAGCAGTTTGGGGGTTCGGGGCACTGAAGCTTTCTTT.

This clonotype occurred many times. The rearrangement links TRBV11-1 to TRBJ1-1; 9 nucleotides match TRBD1. Looked up from germline, CDR1 is SGHAT and CDR2 is FQDESV (reference sequence). The CDR3 runs to 13 residues. The J segment lost 3 bases and the V segment lost 9 bases, leaving 5 bases of the junction unmatched. The CDR3: CASNRDRDTEAFF. The CDR3 coding sequence is TGTGCCAGTAACCGGGACAGGGACACTGAAGCTTTCTTT.

This clonotype was recorded at least ten times. V and J are TRBV5-6 and TRBJ2-4; no reliable D call. The CDR3 totals 16 residues. The germline V gene has CDR1 SGHDT and CDR2 YYEEEE. V was shortened by 0 bases and J by 3 bases, with 13 bases between the two germline ends. For the CDR3, the DNA is TGTGCCAGCAGCTTGGTCGCGCGTTTGGACAAAAACATTCAGTACTTC. The encoded protein is CASSLVARLDKNIQYF.

This clonotype was detected ten times or more. The chain combines TRBV12-3 or TRBV12-4 with TRBJ1-1; perhaps TRBD1 as D (5 bases). The CDR3 covers 13 residues. The V end was cut by 6 bases, the J end by 9 bases, with 17 bases between. The CDR3 here is CASSKTPGGQAFF. The CDR3 DNA reads as TGTGCCAGCAGCAAAACCCCGGGGGGTCAAGCTTTCTTT.

The chain couples TRBV5-1 to TRBJ1-1, with 7 bases matching TRBD1. Trimming at V came to 1 base and at J to 6 bases, leaving 3 bases not matched to a gene. The CDR3 extends over 13 amino acids. The germline CDR1 and CDR2 sequences are SGHRS and YFSETQ. The DNA for the CDR3 is TGCGCCAGCAGCTTGAATGACAGGGCTGAAGCTTTCTTT. It encodes CASSLNDRAEAFF.

This clonotype was seen repeatedly, ten times or more. The chain has TRBV5-1 and TRBJ2-7; D perhaps matches TRBD1 (5 bases). The V gene lost 0 bases and the J gene lost 5 bases, with 15 bases spanning the gap. Germline V gene lookup returns CDR1 SGHRS and CDR2 YFSETQ. The CDR3 runs to 15 residues. The CDR3 region is CASSLVLGLRDEQYF. Written as DNA, the CDR3 is TGCGCCAGCAGCTTGGTTCTGGGGCTCAGGGACGAGCAGTACTTC.

In its sample, this clonotype was seen many times. The CDR3 nucleotides are TGTGCCACCAGCAACTTGTTTGGACAGCTCTTCTCTGGGGCCAACGTCCTGACTTTC. It is translated as CATSNLFGQLFSGANVLTF. The chain links TRBV15 to TRBJ2-6; TRBD1 is a possible D gene (6 bases). CDR3 length equals 19 residues. Germline-derived CDR1 and CDR2 are LNHNV and YYDKDF (reference sequence). Trimming took 4 bases from V and 0 from J, leaving 19 bases between them.

This clonotype occurred a few times. The gene calls are TRBV20-1 and TRBJ2-3, with TRBD2 identical over 10 bases. The germline CDR1 and CDR2 sequences are DFQATT and SNEGSKA (reference sequence). The CDR3 is 17 amino acids. The trim removed 5 bases at V and 3 bases at J, leaving 14 bases unmatched. The CDR3 nucleotides read TGCAGTGCTGGGGCCGCGATGAGCGGGGGGGCAACAGATACGCAGTATTTT. Protein sequence: CSAGAAMSGGATDTQYF.

This clonotype was seen repeatedly, ten times or more. The chain couples TRBV20-1 to TRBJ2-7; possibly TRBD2 for D (5 bases). The CDR3 runs to 15 residues. V was shortened by 3 bases and J by 0 bases, with 15 bases between the two germline ends. CDR1 and CDR2 from the germline V gene are DFQATT and SNEGSKA (reference sequence). The CDR3, as DNA: TGCAGTGCTAGGTCTCCAGGCGGGTCCTCCTACGAGCAGTACTTC. Translating gives CSARSPGGSSYEQYF.

In its sample, this clonotype was seen a few times. This chain joins TRBV30 and TRBJ1-4; 7 nucleotides line up with TRBD1. Germline CDR1 GTSNPN, CDR2 SVGIG (reference sequence). The CDR3 is made up of 15 amino acids. The junction had 15 bases not matched to a gene; V was cut back by 4 bases and J by 10 bases. The CDR3 loop is CAWKHRAGGLPKLFF. CDR3 bases: TGTGCCTGGAAGCACCGGGCAGGGGGGCTCCCAAAACTGTTTTTT.

J is TRBJ2-3 and V is TRBV7-6, with 7 positions matching TRBD2. With 3 bases clipped from V and 5 bases from J, the junction kept 11 bases outside the gene matches. CDR3 size: 16 residues. Per the germline V gene, CDR1 is SGHVS and CDR2 is FNYEAQ. In DNA, the CDR3 is TGTGCCAGCAGCTTTGGCGGGGGAGGGGCTAGAGATACGCAGTATTTT. Its protein is CASSFGGGGARDTQYF.

At least ten counts were recorded for this clonotype. The chain is built from TRBV20-1 and TRBJ1-3; no firm D call. The CDR3 loop spans 14 amino acids. The V end was cut by 3 bases, the J end by 0 bases, with 9 bases between. Germline CDR1 and CDR2: DFQATT and SNEGSKA (reference sequence). The CDR3 spells CSARDYNSGNTIYF. Written as DNA, the CDR3 is TGCAGTGCTAGGGACTATAACTCTGGAAACACCATATATTTT.

The table lists this clonotype with a few counts. This rearrangement joins TRBV19 to TRBJ2-6, with D unresolved. This CDR3 is built from 17 residues. Trimming left V 4 bases short and J 2 bases short, with 15 bases between. Per the germline V gene, CDR1 is LNHDA and CDR2 is SQIVND (reference sequence). The CDR3 bases are TGTGCCAGTAGTACCCGACTCGAAGTGGCTGGGGCCAACGTCCTGACTTTC. It encodes CASSTRLEVAGANVLTF.

There are a few counts of this clonotype. The chain couples TRBV7-2 to TRBJ1-5, with D unresolved. Germline CDR1 and CDR2: SGHTA and FQGNSA. This CDR3 has 13 residues. V was pared by 5 bases and J by 3 bases, with 8 bases between. The chain's CDR3 is CASSPLYNQPQHF. CDR3 coding DNA: TGTGCCAGCAGCCCCCTTTACAATCAGCCCCAGCATTTT.

In this sample, this clonotype turned up many times. The J gene is TRBJ2-3, the V gene TRBV4-2; TRBD2 agrees at 7 bases. Germline CDR1 is LGHNA and CDR2 is YNFKEQ. Losses at the gene ends were 0 bases for V and 0 bases for J; bases not matched to a gene: 3. The CDR3 has 16 amino acids. The CDR3 DNA reads TGTGCCAGCAGCCAAGATCGCGGGGGAAGCACAGATACGCAGTATTTT. Residues: CASSQDRGGSTDTQYF.

The chain links TRBV24-1 to TRBJ1-2; D remains ambiguous. Trimming took off 3 bases at V and 8 bases at J, with 12 bases between the two ends. The CDR3 is made up of 13 amino acids. Germline V gives CDR1 KGHDR, CDR2 SFDVKD. The chain's CDR3 is CATSDPYIGGYTF. The DNA of the CDR3 is TGTGCCACCAGTGATCCGTATATAGGCGGCTACACCTTC.

The rearrangement joins TRBV12-3 or TRBV12-4 to TRBJ2-1; 12 positions match TRBD2. Trimming at V came to 10 bases and at J to 4 bases, leaving 17 bases not matched to a gene. The CDR3 consists of 18 residues. The CDR3 region has the DNA TGTGCCACCCTCGAGACTAGCGGGGGCAAATTCAGTTACAATGAGCAGTTCTTC. Amino acid sequence: CATLETSGGKFSYNEQFF.

This clonotype showed up just a few times. The chain couples TRBV11-2 to TRBJ1-2; D remains unclear. The V end lost 5 bases, the J end lost 2 bases, and 9 bases lay between the germline ends. The CDR3 runs 13 residues. The germline gives CDR1 SGHAT, CDR2 FQNNGV. In DNA, the CDR3 is TGTGCCAGCAGCAGCATTGGGAACTATGGCTACACCTTC. Translated: CASSSIGNYGYTF. The full variable domain, completed using reference TRBV11-2 and TRBJ1-2, is EAGVAQSPRYKIIEKRQSVAFWCNPISGHATLYWYQQILGQGPKLLIQFQNNGVVDDSQLPKDRFSAERLKGVDSTLKIQPAKLEDSAVYLCASSSIGNYGYTFGSGTRLTVV.

A few counts support this clonotype. The rearrangement joins TRBV10-3 to TRBJ1-4; D unresolved. Trimming left V 1 base short and J 4 bases short, with 10 bases between. The germline CDR1 and CDR2 sequences are ENHRY and SYGVKD. The CDR3 length is 15 residues. CDR3 coding DNA: TGTGCCATCAGTGAGTTCCTAGGGTATAATGAAAAACTGTTTTTT. It specifies CAISEFLGYNEKLFF.

This clonotype was seen many times. CDR3 in amino acids: CASSLVLAGRGDTQYF. CDR3 sequence (DNA): TGTGCCAGCAGCTTAGTCCTAGCGGGGAGGGGAGATACGCAGTATTTT. The rearrangement links TRBV7-2 to TRBJ2-3; 9 bases are shared with TRBD2. CDR3 length: 16 amino acids. The germline CDR1 and CDR2 sequences are SGHTA and FQGNSA. V trimming: 1 base; J trimming: 5 bases; junction bases outside the gene matches: 7.

J is TRBJ2-5 and V is TRBV5-1; 7 bases agree with TRBD1. From germline, CDR1 is SGHRS and CDR2 YFSETQ. J lost 2 bases, V lost 2 bases, and 6 bases had no gene match. This CDR3 has 15 amino acids. The CDR3 DNA reads as TGCGCCAGCAGCTTTGAGGGGGCAGGACAAGAGACCCAGTACTTC. It is translated as CASSFEGAGQETQYF.